The TCR beta chain under discussion was sequenced for a study of response to subunit inactivated influenza vaccine. Study-level findings and limits: After each seasonal influenza vaccination, few new T cells are recruited, the authors suggested.

This CDR3 contains 16 residues. The V end was cut by 5 bases, the J end by 3 bases, with 16 bases between. Germline assignment: CDR1 LNHNV and CDR2 YYDKDF (reference sequence). A word on this clonotype: No antigen is known for it.

TCRdb independently ran MiXCR on the RT-PCR reads; one entry per CDR3 protein. The table records roughly 650,000 distinct CDR3 sequences, around 15% of them present only once. The TCR originated in a man aged 45-60 years who received an inactivated influenza vaccine. The input for sequencing was PBMCs from blood, taken roughly 2 weeks before vaccination. The gene calls are TRBV15 and TRBJ2-2, with D perhaps assigned TRBD1 or TRBD2 (5 bases each). The CDR3 here is CATSYGASVDTGELFF. The CDR3 DNA follows: TGTGCCACCAGCTACGGGGCCTCCGTTGACACCGGGGAGCTGTTTTTT.